The next 25 T cell receptor beta chains were all read from a single sample in a study of cytomegalovirus exposure and HLA in healthy donors. PCR amplification relied on 60 Vbeta primers (plus 13 Jbeta primers). Generated by immunoSEQ multiplex PCR, the TCRdb table keeps only in-frame clones and is missing some. The sample includes tens of thousands of clones, around 79% of them seen just once. Sequencing input: PBMCs. These receptors were taken from a man between 40 and 49 years old in good health and CMV-seronegative.

The chain couples TRBV4-2 to TRBJ2-3; TRBD1 agrees at 7 bases. V shed 0 bases and J 4 bases; nucleotides not matched to a gene: 1. This CDR3 is built from 14 residues. The germline V gene encodes CDR1 LGHNA and CDR2 YNFKEQ. The CDR3 coding sequence is TGTGCCAGCAGCCAAGACAGGGGGTCAGATACGCAGTATTTT. Translation: CASSQDRGSDTQYF.

This clone was counted only a few times. Other DNA sequences in the sample encode the same CDR3. V is TRBV28 and J is TRBJ1-5; 9 bases map to TRBD1. CDR3 length: 15 amino acids. V lost 6 bases, J lost 7 bases, and 10 bases stayed unmatched. Germline assignment: CDR1 MDHEN and CDR2 SYDVKM. Written as DNA, the CDR3 is TGTGCCAGCAGAGAAGACAGGGGGAAAAGACAGCCCCAGCATTTT. Translating gives CASREDRGKRQPQHF.

The V gene is TRBV11-2, the J gene TRBJ1-5; maybe TRBD1 (6 bases). The CDR3 contains 12 residues. The V gene's germline CDR1 is SGHAT and CDR2 FQNNGV. Trimming took off 4 bases at V and 7 bases at J, with 8 bases between the two ends. The CDR3 reads CASSSQGQPQHF. As DNA, the CDR3 is TGTGCCAGCAGCTCCCAGGGGCAGCCCCAGCATTTT.

The V and J genes are TRBV5-1 and TRBJ2-7, with D possibly TRBD2 on 6 matching bases. The ends were cut back, 4 bases at V and 2 bases at J, with 16 bases in the middle. The germline gives CDR1 SGHRS, CDR2 YFSETQ. CDR3 length: 15 amino acids. As DNA, the CDR3 is TGCGCCAGCAGCCAATTGGGGGGAACAACCTACGAGCAGTACTTC. It encodes CASSQLGGTTYEQYF.

This clone appeared once. This sequence joins TRBV4-2 and TRBJ1-5; 7 nucleotides agree with TRBD1. Germline V lookup: CDR1 LGHNA, CDR2 YNFKEQ. The CDR3 has 15 residues. V shed 5 bases and J 4 bases; nucleotides not matched to a gene: 8. The CDR3 sequence is CASSTRDRANQPQHF. DNA of the CDR3: TGTGCCAGCAGCACCCGGGACAGAGCAAATCAGCCCCAGCATTTT.

This clone was observed a handful of times. V usage is TRBV6-1 and J usage is TRBJ2-4; tentative D call: TRBD1 (6 bases). Germline CDR1 reads MNHNS; CDR2 reads SASEGT. V lost 7 bases to trimming and J lost 2 bases, with 9 bases between them. The CDR3 sequence is 13 residues long. This CDR3 is CASIGQTKNIQYF. The CDR3 region has the DNA TGTGCCAGCATCGGACAGACCAAAAACATTCAGTACTTC.

This clone was observed a handful of times. J is TRBJ2-6 and V is TRBV7-9; D may be TRBD2 (7 bases). Germline CDR1 reads SEHNR; CDR2 reads FQNEAQ (reference sequence). CDR3 size: 19 residues. Trimming removed 4 bases at V and 0 bases at J, with 19 bases between. Here the CDR3 reads CASSWTRGGTSSGANVLTF. The CDR3 region has the DNA TGTGCCAGCAGCTGGACGAGGGGGGGGACCTCCTCTGGGGCCAACGTCCTGACTTTC. Combining the CDR3 with reference TRBV7-9 and TRBJ2-6 gives the whole variable domain DTGVSQNPRHKITKRGQNVTFRCDPISEHNRLYWYRQTLGQGPEFLTYFQNEAQLEKSRLLSDRFSAERPKGSFSTLEIQRTEQGDSAMYLCASSWTRGGTSSGANVLTFGAGSRLTVL.

The chain is built from TRBV27 and TRBJ1-1; D is perhaps TRBD1 (5 bases). V lost 3 bases to trimming and J lost 5 bases, with 13 bases between them. Germline CDR1 is MNHEY and CDR2 is SMNVEV (reference sequence). The CDR3 is made up of 14 amino acids. CDR3 bases: TGTGCCAGCAGTTTTAGGTCACGGGGGACTGAAGCTTTCTTT. Translated: CASSFRSRGTEAFF.

The CDR3 loop reads CSVDSGRGNYNEQFF. DNA of the CDR3: TGCAGCGTTGACTCGGGGAGGGGGAACTACAATGAGCAGTTCTTC. The chain is built from TRBV29-1 and TRBJ2-1, with D perhaps TRBD2 (7 bases). Trimming removed 3 bases from V and 3 bases from J, with 15 bases in between. The CDR3 contains 15 residues. Per the germline V gene, CDR1 is SQVTM and CDR2 is ANQGSEA.

This sequence joins TRBV29-1 and TRBJ2-1, with 13 bases that match TRBD2. The germline gives CDR1 SQVTM, CDR2 ANQGSEA. The J segment lost 6 bases and the V segment lost 4 bases, leaving 6 bases of the junction unmatched. The CDR3 consists of 15 residues. The CDR3 spells CSVGLTSGRPNEQFF. DNA for the CDR3: TGCAGCGTTGGGTTGACTAGCGGGAGGCCCAATGAGCAGTTCTTC.

The V and J genes are TRBV28 and TRBJ2-7, with 8 bases aligning to TRBD1. The CDR3 is 15 amino acids. The germline CDR1 and CDR2 sequences are MDHEN and SYDVKM. V trimming: 7 bases; J trimming: 2 bases; junction bases outside the gene matches: 10. The CDR3 DNA reads as TGTGCCAGCAAGTCCTCGGGACAGGAAACCTACGAGCAGTACTTC. It translates to CASKSSGQETYEQYF.

This clone came up a few times. The chain recombines TRBV18 with TRBJ1-2; TRBD1 aligns across 7 bases. CDR3 size: 13 residues. In germline, CDR1 is KGHSH, CDR2 LQKENI. V lost 5 bases and J lost 6; bases outside the gene matches: 6. The CDR3 nucleotides read TGTGCCAGCTCATCCGACAGGGCCAATGGCTACACCTTC. Its translation is CASSSDRANGYTF. The whole variable domain, filled in from reference TRBV18 and TRBJ1-2, reads NAGVMQNPRHLVRRRGQEARLRCSPMKGHSHVYWYRQLPEEGLKFMVYLQKENIIDESGMPKERFSAEFPKEGPSILRIQQVVRGDSAAYFCASSSDRANGYTFGSGTRLTVV.

In this sample, this clone turned up a few times. The V call is TRBV27, the J call TRBJ2-7; TRBD2 agrees at 13 bases. CDR3 length: 18 residues. Germline V gene data show CDR1 as MNHEY and CDR2 as SMNVEV (reference sequence). The junction had 11 bases not matched to a gene; V was cut back by 6 bases and J by 0 bases. CDR3 residues: CASRTLGLAGNHSYEQYF. The CDR3 DNA reads as TGTGCCAGCAGGACCCTGGGACTAGCGGGAAACCACTCCTACGAGCAGTACTTC.

The DNA for the CDR3 is TGTGCCAGCAGTTTATCCTACTCTAGCGGGAGAGGGGGTGAGCAGTTCTTC. This encodes CASSLSYSSGRGGEQFF. The chain links TRBV28 to TRBJ2-1; 10 nucleotides agree with TRBD2. This CDR3 contains 17 residues. The germline gives CDR1 MDHEN, CDR2 SYDVKM. V dropped 1 base and J dropped 9; count of bases not matched to a gene: 12. Variable domain in full (rest from reference TRBV28 and TRBJ2-1): DVKVTQSSRYLVKRTGEKVFLECVQDMDHENMFWYRQDPGLGLRLIYFSYDVKMKEKGDIPEGYSVSREKKERFSLILESASTNQTSMYLCASSLSYSSGRGGEQFFGPGTRLTVL.

The gene calls are TRBV7-2 and TRBJ2-7; TRBD1 matches 10 bases. CDR1 SGHTA and CDR2 FQGNSA come from the germline V gene. J gave up 2 bases and V 5 bases, and 3 bases lay outside the gene matches. The CDR3 is 14 residues long. The CDR3, as DNA: TGTGCCAGCAGCCCCGACAGGGGGCCCTACGAGCAGTACTTC. Translated, it gives CASSPDRGPYEQYF.

This clone appeared a single time. The V and J genes are TRBV30 and TRBJ1-4, with D possibly matching TRBD1 (5 bases). Trimming pared 5 bases from V and 5 bases from J, leaving 12 bases between. CDR1 and CDR2 from the germline V gene are GTSNPN and SVGIG (reference sequence). The CDR3 spans 13 residues. The CDR3 region has the DNA TGTGCCTGGGCCCGGGACTTAAATGAAAAACTGTTTTTT. Its translation: CAWARDLNEKLFF.

The chain has TRBV19 and TRBJ2-3; TRBD2 might be the D (5 bases). The germline gives CDR1 LNHDA, CDR2 SQIVND (reference sequence). V lost 6 bases, J lost 3 bases, and 16 bases lay in between. The CDR3 sequence is 15 residues long. DNA for the CDR3: TGTGCCAGTAGCGAGACCGCACTAGTAACAGATACGCAGTATTTT. It translates to CASSETALVTDTQYF. The whole variable domain, filled in from reference TRBV19 and TRBJ2-3, reads DGGITQSPKYLFRKEGQNVTLSCEQNLNHDAMYWYRQDPGQGLRLIYYSQIVNDFQKGDIAEGYSVSREKKESFPLTVTSAQKNPTAFYLCASSETALVTDTQYFGPGTRLTVL.

This clone was recorded a few times. The chain joins TRBV5-5 to TRBJ2-5, with D tentatively TRBD2 (5 bases). Trimming pared 5 bases from V and 11 bases from J, leaving 19 bases between. Germline loops: CDR1 SGHKS, CDR2 YYEKEE (reference sequence). This CDR3 is built from 13 residues. The CDR3 bases are TGTGCCAGCAGTTCGGGTTTCGGTAGGGAGCAGTACTTC. Amino acids: CASSSGFGREQYF.

This rearrangement joins TRBV6-1 to TRBJ1-5, with 12 bases fitting TRBD1. Germline V gene lookup returns CDR1 MNHNS and CDR2 SASEGT. The CDR3 covers 16 residues. V gave up 8 bases and J gave up 6 bases; unmatched junction bases: 11. CDR3 protein: CASGAGQGALGQPQHF. The CDR3 nucleotides read TGTGCCAGCGGTGCGGGACAGGGGGCATTGGGTCAGCCCCAGCATTTT.

This clone appeared a few times. This sequence joins TRBV19 and TRBJ1-1, with TRBD1 as a possible D gene (5 bases). The CDR3 runs 12 residues. V lost 6 bases and J lost 6, with 11 bases in between. CDR1 and CDR2 (germline): LNHDA, SQIVND (reference sequence). CDR3 residues: CASSHGTSEAFF. CDR3 DNA: TGTGCCAGTAGCCATGGGACTTCTGAAGCTTTCTTT.

The chain's CDR3 is CASSPERQAYNEQFF. CDR3 nucleotide sequence: TGTGCCAGCTCACCGGAAAGACAGGCCTACAATGAGCAGTTCTTC. V is TRBV18 and J is TRBJ2-1, with D possibly matching TRBD1 (6 bases). V dropped 3 bases and J dropped 2 bases, with 11 bases sitting between them. Germline CDR1 KGHSH, CDR2 LQKENI. This CDR3 is 15 amino acids long.

The chain joins TRBV7-9 to TRBJ2-3; 10 nucleotides line up with TRBD2. Germline V gene data show CDR1 as SEHNR and CDR2 as FQNEAQ (reference sequence). V lost 3 bases to trimming and J lost 4 bases; unmatched junction nucleotides: 7. This CDR3 is 16 amino acids long. The CDR3 here is CASSFLAGAVADTQYF. CDR3 in DNA: TGTGCCAGCAGCTTCCTAGCGGGAGCGGTGGCAGATACGCAGTATTTT.

The chain carries TRBV6-5 and TRBJ1-2; the match to TRBD1 covers 9 bases. The J segment lost 4 bases and the V segment lost 6 bases, leaving 3 bases of the junction unmatched. This CDR3 has 13 amino acids. The germline gives CDR1 MNHEY, CDR2 SVGAGI. The CDR3 region is CASRPGQGYGYTF. As DNA, the CDR3 is TGTGCCAGCAGACCGGGACAGGGCTATGGCTACACCTTC.

This chain links TRBV4-2 with TRBJ2-3; D gene uncertain. Trimming removed 0 bases from V and 4 bases from J, with 14 bases in between. Germline V lookup: CDR1 LGHNA, CDR2 YNFKEQ. The CDR3 is 16 amino acids. Here the CDR3 reads CASSQDWLVVADTQYF. The CDR3 region has the DNA TGTGCCAGCAGCCAAGACTGGCTCGTTGTGGCAGATACGCAGTATTTT.

V and J are TRBV7-9 and TRBJ2-2; 7 nucleotides line up with TRBD2. Looked up from germline, CDR1 is SEHNR and CDR2 is FQNEAQ (reference sequence). V shed 5 bases and J 3 bases; nucleotides not matched to a gene: 3. The CDR3 extends over 14 amino acids. DNA of the CDR3: TGTGCCAGCAGCGGACTAGTGGACACCGGGGAGCTGTTTTTT. Translating gives CASSGLVDTGELFF.